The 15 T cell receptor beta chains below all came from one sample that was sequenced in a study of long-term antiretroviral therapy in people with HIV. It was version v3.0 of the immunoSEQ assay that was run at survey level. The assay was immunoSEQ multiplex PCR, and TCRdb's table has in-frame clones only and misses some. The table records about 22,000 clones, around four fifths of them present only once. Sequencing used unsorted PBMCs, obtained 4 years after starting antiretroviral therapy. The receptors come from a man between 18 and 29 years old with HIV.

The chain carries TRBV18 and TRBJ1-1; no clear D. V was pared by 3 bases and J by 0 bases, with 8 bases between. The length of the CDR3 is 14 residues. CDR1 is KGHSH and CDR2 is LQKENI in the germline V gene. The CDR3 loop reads CASSPAQLNTEAFF. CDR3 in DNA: TGTGCCAGCTCACCGGCACAGCTGAACACTGAAGCTTTCTTT.

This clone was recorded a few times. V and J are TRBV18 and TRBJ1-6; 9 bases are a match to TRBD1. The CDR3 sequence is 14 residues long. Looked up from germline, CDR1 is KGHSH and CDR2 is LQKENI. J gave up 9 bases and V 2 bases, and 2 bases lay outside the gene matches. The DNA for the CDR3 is TGTGCCAGCTCACCAGAGGGACAGGGTTCACCCCTCCACTTT. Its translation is CASSPEGQGSPLHF.

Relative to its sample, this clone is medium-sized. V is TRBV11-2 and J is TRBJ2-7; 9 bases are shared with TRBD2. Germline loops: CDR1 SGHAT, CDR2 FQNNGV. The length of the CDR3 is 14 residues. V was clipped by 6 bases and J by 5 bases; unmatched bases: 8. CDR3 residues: CASRGGTSRHEQYF. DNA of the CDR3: TGTGCCAGCAGGGGGGGGACTAGCAGGCACGAGCAGTACTTC.

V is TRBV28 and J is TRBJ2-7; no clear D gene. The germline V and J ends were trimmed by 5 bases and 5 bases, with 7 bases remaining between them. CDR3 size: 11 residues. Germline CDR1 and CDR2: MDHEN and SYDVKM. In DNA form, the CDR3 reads TGTGCCAGCAGTGGACCGGACGAGCAGTACGTC. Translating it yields CASSGPDEQYV.

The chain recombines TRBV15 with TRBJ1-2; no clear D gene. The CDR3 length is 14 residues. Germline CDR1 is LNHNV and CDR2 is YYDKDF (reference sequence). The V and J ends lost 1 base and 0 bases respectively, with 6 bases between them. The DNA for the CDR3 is TGTGCCACCAGCAGAGGTGCAGCTAACTATGGCTACACCTTC. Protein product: CATSRGAANYGYTF.

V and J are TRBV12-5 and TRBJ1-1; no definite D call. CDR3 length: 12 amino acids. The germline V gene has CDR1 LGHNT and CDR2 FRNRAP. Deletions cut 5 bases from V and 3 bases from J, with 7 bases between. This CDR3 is CASGRMDTEAFF. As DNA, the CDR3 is TGTGCTAGTGGTAGAATGGACACTGAAGCTTTCTTT.

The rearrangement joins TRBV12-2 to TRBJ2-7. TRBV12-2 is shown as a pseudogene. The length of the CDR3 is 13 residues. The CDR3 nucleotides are TGTGCAAGTCGCTTAGGGGTTAGGTACGAGCAGTACGTC. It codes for CASRLGVRYEQYV.

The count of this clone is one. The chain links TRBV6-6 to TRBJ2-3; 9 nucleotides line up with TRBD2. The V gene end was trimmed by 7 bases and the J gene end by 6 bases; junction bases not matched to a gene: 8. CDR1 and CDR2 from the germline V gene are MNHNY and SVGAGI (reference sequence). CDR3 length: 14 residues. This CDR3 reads CASTLAGFSDTQYF. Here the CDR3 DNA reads TGTGCCAGCACCCTAGCGGGGTTTTCTGATACGCAGTATTTT.

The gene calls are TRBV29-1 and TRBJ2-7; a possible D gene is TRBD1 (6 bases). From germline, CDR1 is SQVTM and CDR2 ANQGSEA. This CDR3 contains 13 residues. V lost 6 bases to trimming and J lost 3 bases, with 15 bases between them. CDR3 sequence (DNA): TGCAGCGTCATCAACAGGGCGGACTACGAGCAGTACTTC. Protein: CSVINRADYEQYF.

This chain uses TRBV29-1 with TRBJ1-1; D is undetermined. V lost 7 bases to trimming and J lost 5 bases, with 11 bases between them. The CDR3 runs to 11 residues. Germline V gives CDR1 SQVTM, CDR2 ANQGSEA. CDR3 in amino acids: CSDKIFTEAFF. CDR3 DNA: TGCAGCGATAAAATTTTTACTGAAGCTTTCTTT. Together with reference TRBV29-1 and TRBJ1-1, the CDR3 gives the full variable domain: SAVISQKPSRDICQRGTSLTIQCQVDSQVTMMFWYRQQPGQSLTLIATANQGSEATYESGFVIDKFPISRPNLTFSTLTVSNMSPEDSSIYLCSDKIFTEAFFGQGTRLTVV.

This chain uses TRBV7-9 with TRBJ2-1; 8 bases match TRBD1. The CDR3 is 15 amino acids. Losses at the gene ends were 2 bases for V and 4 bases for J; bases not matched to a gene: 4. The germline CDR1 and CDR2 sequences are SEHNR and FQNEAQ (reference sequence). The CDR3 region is CASSLRQGAYNEQFF. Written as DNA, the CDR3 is TGTGCCAGCAGCTTAAGGCAGGGGGCGTACAATGAGCAGTTCTTC.

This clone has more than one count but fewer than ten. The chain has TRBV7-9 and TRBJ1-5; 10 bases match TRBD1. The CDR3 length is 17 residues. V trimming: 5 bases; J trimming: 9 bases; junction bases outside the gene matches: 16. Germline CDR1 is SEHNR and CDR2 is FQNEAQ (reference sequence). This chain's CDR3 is CASSEATDRGDMWPQHF. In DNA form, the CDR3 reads TGTGCCAGCAGCGAGGCGACGGACAGGGGGGACATGTGGCCCCAGCATTTT. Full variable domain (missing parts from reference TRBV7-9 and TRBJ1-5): DTGVSQNPRHKITKRGQNVTFRCDPISEHNRLYWYRQTLGQGPEFLTYFQNEAQLEKSRLLSDRFSAERPKGSFSTLEIQRTEQGDSAMYLCASSEATDRGDMWPQHFGDGTRLSIL.

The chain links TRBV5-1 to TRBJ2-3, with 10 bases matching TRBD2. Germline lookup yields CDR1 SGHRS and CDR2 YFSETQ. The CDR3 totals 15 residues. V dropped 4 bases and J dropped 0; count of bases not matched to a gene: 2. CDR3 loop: CASSRTSGSTDTQYF. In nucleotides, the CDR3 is TGCGCCAGCAGCCGGACTAGCGGTAGCACAGATACGCAGTATTTT.

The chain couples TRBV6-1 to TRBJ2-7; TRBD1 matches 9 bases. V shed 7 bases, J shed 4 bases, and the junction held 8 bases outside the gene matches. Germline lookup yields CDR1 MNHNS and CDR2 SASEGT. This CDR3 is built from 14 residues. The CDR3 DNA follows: TGTGCCAGCAATCTTGGGGACAGGGCGTACGAGCAGTACTTC. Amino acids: CASNLGDRAYEQYF.

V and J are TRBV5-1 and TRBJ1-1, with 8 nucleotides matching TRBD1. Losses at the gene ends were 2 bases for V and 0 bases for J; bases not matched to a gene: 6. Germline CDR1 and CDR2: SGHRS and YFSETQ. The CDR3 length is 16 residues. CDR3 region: CASSLKTGDMNTEAFF. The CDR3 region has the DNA TGCGCCAGCAGCTTAAAGACAGGGGACATGAACACTGAAGCTTTCTTT.